The rows below give T cell receptor beta chains drawn from one sample of a study of T cells after yellow fever vaccination. From the 5' RACE reads, TCRdb called clonotypes with MiXCR, one entry per CDR3 protein. Here the sample spans roughly 330,000 distinct CDR3 sequences, 3.5% to 4.5% being singletons. The specimen was PBMCs, collected 5 days after the yellow fever booster vaccination. These receptors came from a man between 18 and 29 years old who received the YFV17D yellow fever vaccine. The CDR3 runs from the conserved cysteine through the conserved F or W. Each record gives: clone size, J gene, V gene, D gene, CDR3 DNA, CDR3 protein. D genes are given only for firm matches. The size field is filled for only some rows; it gives once, few, many or a size class.

clone size: few; J gene: TRBJ1-2; V gene: TRBV29-1; D gene: NA; CDR3 DNA: TGCAGCGTGCCGTCGTCAGGGGAAGGGTTGGGCTACACCTTC; CDR3 protein: CSVPSSGEGLGYTF
clone size: few; J gene: TRBJ1-6; V gene: TRBV5-4; D gene: NA; CDR3 DNA: TGTGCCAGCAGCTTCGCAGGACGAGATTCACCCCTCCACTTT; CDR3 protein: CASSFAGRDSPLHF
clone size: NA; J gene: TRBJ2-1; V gene: TRBV25-1; D gene: NA; CDR3 DNA: TGTGCCAGCAGGGTTGGGTATGAGCAGTTCTTC; CDR3 protein: CASRVGYEQFF
clone size: NA; J gene: TRBJ2-1; V gene: TRBV20-1; D gene: TRBD2; CDR3 DNA: TGCAGTGCTCACCCGGGACTAGGGGGGGACAATGAGCAGTTCTTC; CDR3 protein: CSAHPGLGGDNEQFF
clone size: NA; J gene: TRBJ2-1; V gene: TRBV5-1; D gene: TRBD1; CDR3 DNA: TGCGCCAGCAGCTGGGGACAGGGGGACCTCAATGAGCAGTTCTTC; CDR3 protein: CASSWGQGDLNEQFF
clone size: NA; J gene: TRBJ1-1; V gene: TRBV4-3; D gene: NA; CDR3 DNA: TGCGCCAGCAGCCACCTCCGAGAAATAAACACTGAAGCTTTCTTT; CDR3 protein: CASSHLREINTEAFF
clone size: NA; J gene: TRBJ2-7; V gene: TRBV19; D gene: NA; CDR3 DNA: TGTGCCAGCGCCGAATGGGGCTACAACGAGCAGTACTTC; CDR3 protein: CASAEWGYNEQYF
clone size: NA; J gene: TRBJ1-1; V gene: TRBV7-9; D gene: NA; CDR3 DNA: TGTGCCAGCAGCCCACCCCGGGGCGCGGGGAACACTGAAGCTTTCTTT; CDR3 protein: CASSPPRGAGNTEAFF
clone size: NA; J gene: TRBJ1-6; V gene: TRBV5-1; D gene: TRBD1; CDR3 DNA: TGCGCCAGCAGTAACCGACAGGGTGGCACCTATAATTCACCCCTCCACTTT; CDR3 protein: CASSNRQGGTYNSPLHF
clone size: NA; J gene: TRBJ2-2; V gene: TRBV4-1; D gene: NA; CDR3 DNA: TGCGCCAGCAGCCAAGTTGACTTGTTGGCCACCGGGGAGCTGTTTTTT; CDR3 protein: CASSQVDLLATGELFF
clone size: many; J gene: TRBJ1-5; V gene: TRBV15; D gene: NA; CDR3 DNA: TGTGCCACCAGCAAACAGGGTCAGCCCCAGCATTTT; CDR3 protein: CATSKQGQPQHF
clone size: many; J gene: TRBJ1-5; V gene: TRBV4-2; D gene: NA; CDR3 DNA: TGTGCCAGCAGCAGGGCGAGCAATCAGCCCCAGCATTTT; CDR3 protein: CASSRASNQPQHF
clone size: NA; J gene: TRBJ2-1; V gene: TRBV7-3; D gene: TRBD2; CDR3 DNA: TGTGCCAGTCGTCAGAGCGGGGGAGACTACAATGAGCAGTTCTTC; CDR3 protein: CASRQSGGDYNEQFF
clone size: few; J gene: TRBJ1-5; V gene: TRBV27; D gene: NA; CDR3 DNA: TGTGCCAGCAGCCCGGGACAAGGTTCGCGGCCCCAGCATTTT; CDR3 protein: CASSPGQGSRPQHF
clone size: few; J gene: TRBJ1-6; V gene: TRBV19; D gene: NA; CDR3 DNA: TGTGCCAGTAGCGAACGGTGGAATTCACCCCTCCACTTT; CDR3 protein: CASSERWNSPLHF
clone size: few; J gene: TRBJ2-1; V gene: TRBV12-3/TRBV12-4; D gene: TRBD2; CDR3 DNA: TGTGCCAGCAGCCGAGGGCGGGGGGCCTACAATGAGCAGTTCTTC; CDR3 protein: CASSRGRGAYNEQFF
clone size: many; J gene: TRBJ2-1; V gene: TRBV4-1; D gene: NA; CDR3 DNA: TGCGCCAGCAGCCAAGGCAGCGTGAATGAGCAGTTCTTC; CDR3 protein: CASSQGSVNEQFF
clone size: few; J gene: TRBJ2-3; V gene: TRBV10-3; D gene: NA; CDR3 DNA: TGTGCCATCAGTGACCCGTCGGCCGTAGTCCCAGATACGCAGTATTTT; CDR3 protein: CAISDPSAVVPDTQYF
clone size: few; J gene: TRBJ2-1; V gene: TRBV5-1; D gene: TRBD1; CDR3 DNA: TGCGCCAGCAGCTTGAAGACAGGGGGATGGGACAATGAGCAGTTCTTC; CDR3 protein: CASSLKTGGWDNEQFF
clone size: many; J gene: TRBJ2-7; V gene: TRBV5-1; D gene: NA; CDR3 DNA: TGCGCCAGCAGCTCGCCAGGCTCCTACGAGCAGTACTTC; CDR3 protein: CASSSPGSYEQYF
clone size: NA; J gene: TRBJ1-1; V gene: TRBV7-2; D gene: NA; CDR3 DNA: TGTGCCAGCAGCTTAGTGGGATTCGGGGGCACTGAAGCTTTCTTT; CDR3 protein: CASSLVGFGGTEAFF
clone size: many; J gene: TRBJ1-1; V gene: TRBV6-6; D gene: TRBD1; CDR3 DNA: TGTGCCAGCAGAAGACAGGGGGCAGGCACTGAAGCTTTCTTT; CDR3 protein: CASRRQGAGTEAFF
clone size: few; J gene: TRBJ2-4; V gene: TRBV27; D gene: TRBD1; CDR3 DNA: TGTGCCAGCAGTTCAGGACCCCGGGGACAGTCTCTAGCCAAAAACATTCAGTACTTC; CDR3 protein: CASSSGPRGQSLAKNIQYF
clone size: NA; J gene: TRBJ1-6; V gene: TRBV2; D gene: NA; CDR3 DNA: TGTGCCAGCGGTATCGGAGATTCACCCCTCCACTTT; CDR3 protein: CASGIGDSPLHF
clone size: few; J gene: TRBJ2-2; V gene: TRBV27; D gene: NA; CDR3 DNA: TGTGCCAGCAGCAACTTACTCGGGGCAAACACCGGGGAGCTGTTTTTT; CDR3 protein: CASSNLLGANTGELFF
clone size: once; J gene: TRBJ2-3; V gene: TRBV5-1; D gene: TRBD1; CDR3 DNA: TGCGCCGGCAGCCGCCGGACAGGGGGTACAGATACGCAGTATTTT; CDR3 protein: CAGSRRTGGTDTQYF
clone size: few; J gene: TRBJ1-3; V gene: TRBV24-1; D gene: NA; CDR3 DNA: TGTGCCACCAGTGACCCCGGTGGGAGCTCTGGAAACACCATATATTTT; CDR3 protein: CATSDPGGSSGNTIYF
clone size: NA; J gene: TRBJ2-7; V gene: TRBV10-3; D gene: TRBD2; CDR3 DNA: TGTGCCATCACCGATCAGCGGGGGAGCTACGAGCAGTACTTC; CDR3 protein: CAITDQRGSYEQYF
clone size: few; J gene: TRBJ2-2; V gene: TRBV20-1; D gene: NA; CDR3 DNA: TGCAGTGCTGGTGCGGAAAACACCGGGGAGCTGTTTTTT; CDR3 protein: CSAGAENTGELFF
clone size: few; J gene: TRBJ2-7; V gene: TRBV5-1; D gene: TRBD1; CDR3 DNA: TGCGCCAGCAGCTACTCGGGACAGGGCTCCGACGAGCAGTACTTC; CDR3 protein: CASSYSGQGSDEQYF
clone size: NA; J gene: TRBJ1-4; V gene: TRBV29-1; D gene: NA; CDR3 DNA: TGCAGCGCGGACACAGACGATGAAAAACTGTTTTTT; CDR3 protein: CSADTDDEKLFF
clone size: many; J gene: TRBJ2-2; V gene: TRBV7-6; D gene: NA; CDR3 DNA: TGTGCCAGCAGCTCTCAGGATACCGGGGAGCTGTTTTTT; CDR3 protein: CASSSQDTGELFF
clone size: few; J gene: TRBJ2-3; V gene: TRBV12-5; D gene: NA; CDR3 DNA: TGTGCTAGTGGTTTAGGCCAGGCCCAGGATACGCAGTATTTT; CDR3 protein: CASGLGQAQDTQYF
clone size: many; J gene: TRBJ1-5; V gene: TRBV9; D gene: TRBD1; CDR3 DNA: TGTGCCAGCAGCGTAGGACAGGGGGATCAGCCCCAGCATTTT; CDR3 protein: CASSVGQGDQPQHF
clone size: many; J gene: TRBJ2-3; V gene: TRBV11-2; D gene: NA; CDR3 DNA: TGTGCCAGCAGGGAACAGATCCACACAGATACGCAGTATTTT; CDR3 protein: CASREQIHTDTQYF
clone size: few; J gene: TRBJ1-6; V gene: TRBV5-1; D gene: NA; CDR3 DNA: TGCGCCAGCAGATCGCGCGGGGATTCACCCCTCCACTTT; CDR3 protein: CASRSRGDSPLHF
clone size: few; J gene: TRBJ2-5; V gene: TRBV5-1; D gene: TRBD1; CDR3 DNA: TGCGCCAGCAGGAGAAGACAGGGGGCCCTCTTGAACCAAGAGACCCAGTACTTC; CDR3 protein: CASRRRQGALLNQETQYF
clone size: few; J gene: TRBJ2-1; V gene: TRBV7-2; D gene: TRBD2; CDR3 DNA: TGTGCCAGCAGCTTAGTAGGGCTAGCGGGGGCCCATGACAATGAGCAGTTCTTC; CDR3 protein: CASSLVGLAGAHDNEQFF
clone size: NA; J gene: TRBJ1-6; V gene: TRBV9; D gene: NA; CDR3 DNA: TGTGCCAGCAGCGCGTGGAATTCACCCCTCCACTTT; CDR3 protein: CASSAWNSPLHF
clone size: few; J gene: TRBJ1-1; V gene: TRBV7-2; D gene: TRBD1; CDR3 DNA: TGTGCCAGCAGCCCATACAGGGGTAACACTGAAGCTTTCTTT; CDR3 protein: CASSPYRGNTEAFF
clone size: few; J gene: TRBJ2-1; V gene: TRBV3-1; D gene: NA; CDR3 DNA: TGTGCCAGCAGCCGGACGGGGGTTAGCTCCTACAATGAGCAGTTCTTC; CDR3 protein: CASSRTGVSSYNEQFF
clone size: few; J gene: TRBJ2-7; V gene: TRBV5-6; D gene: TRBD1; CDR3 DNA: TGTGCCAGCAGCTACCTGACAGGGGCCTCGGTCTACGAGCAGTACTTC; CDR3 protein: CASSYLTGASVYEQYF
clone size: few; J gene: TRBJ1-1; V gene: TRBV4-3; D gene: NA; CDR3 DNA: TGCGCCAGCAGCTACGGTCTGGACGATCTTAACACTGAAGCTTTCTTT; CDR3 protein: CASSYGLDDLNTEAFF
clone size: few; J gene: TRBJ1-1; V gene: TRBV6-5; D gene: NA; CDR3 DNA: TGTGCCAGCAGCCCTAGTTCGAACACTGAAGCTTTCTTT; CDR3 protein: CASSPSSNTEAFF
clone size: NA; J gene: TRBJ2-6; V gene: TRBV21-1; D gene: NA; CDR3 DNA: TGTGCCAGCAGCTCCTGCAGTGGGGGAACTGGGGCCAACGTCCTGACTTTC; CDR3 protein: CASSSCSGGTGANVLTF
clone size: many; J gene: TRBJ2-3; V gene: TRBV4-2; D gene: NA; CDR3 DNA: TGTGCCAGCAGCCAAGATCTATACGGGGGCACAGATACGCAGTATTTT; CDR3 protein: CASSQDLYGGTDTQYF
clone size: many; J gene: TRBJ2-1; V gene: TRBV28; D gene: TRBD1; CDR3 DNA: TGTGCCAGCAGTGGGACAGTCAGCAATGAGCAGTTCTTC; CDR3 protein: CASSGTVSNEQFF
clone size: many; J gene: TRBJ2-7; V gene: TRBV20-1; D gene: NA; CDR3 DNA: TGCAGTGCGGGACCGGACGTCTACGAGCAGTACTTC; CDR3 protein: CSAGPDVYEQYF
clone size: NA; J gene: TRBJ1-6; V gene: TRBV7-2; D gene: NA; CDR3 DNA: TGTGCCAGCAGCCCCTTAATGTTGGGGTCTTCACCCCTCCACTTT; CDR3 protein: CASSPLMLGSSPLHF
clone size: many; J gene: TRBJ2-1; V gene: TRBV5-6; D gene: NA; CDR3 DNA: TGTGCCAGCAGCTTGGTAGACAATGAGCAGTTCTTC; CDR3 protein: CASSLVDNEQFF
clone size: few; J gene: TRBJ1-2; V gene: TRBV14; D gene: NA; CDR3 DNA: TGTGCCAGCAGCCCCCTCCGGCTCCCGAATGGCTACACCTTC; CDR3 protein: CASSPLRLPNGYTF
clone size: many; J gene: TRBJ2-2; V gene: TRBV9; D gene: NA; CDR3 DNA: TGTGCCAGCAGCGTAGCTCGGTGGGGGGGCCTTAACACCGGGGAGCTGTTTTTT; CDR3 protein: CASSVARWGGLNTGELFF
clone size: few; J gene: TRBJ2-5; V gene: TRBV4-1; D gene: TRBD2; CDR3 DNA: TGCGCCAGCAGCCAAGATTTTCTCACTAGCGGGTTTGAGGGGGAGACCCAGTACTTC; CDR3 protein: CASSQDFLTSGFEGETQYF
clone size: few; J gene: TRBJ2-4; V gene: TRBV5-1; D gene: TRBD1; CDR3 DNA: TGCGCCAGCAGAGAGACAGGGACCGTAGACATTCAGTACTTC; CDR3 protein: CASRETGTVDIQYF
clone size: few; J gene: TRBJ2-7; V gene: TRBV6-6; D gene: NA; CDR3 DNA: TGTGCCAGCAGTTACTCTGGGGGTAACTCCTACGAGCAGTACTTC; CDR3 protein: CASSYSGGNSYEQYF
clone size: NA; J gene: TRBJ2-2; V gene: TRBV5-4; D gene: NA; CDR3 DNA: TGTGCCAGCAGCTTACCTGGCGGGACAGCGATCACCGGGGAGCTGTTTTTT; CDR3 protein: CASSLPGGTAITGELFF
clone size: few; J gene: TRBJ2-3; V gene: TRBV20-1; D gene: TRBD1; CDR3 DNA: TGCAGTGCTAGAAGCAGGGGGCTCCGCGAGGCAGATACGCAGTATTTT; CDR3 protein: CSARSRGLREADTQYF
clone size: many; J gene: TRBJ1-5; V gene: TRBV20-1; D gene: TRBD1; CDR3 DNA: TGCAGTGCGTACAGGGGAAGCAATCAGCCCCAGCATTTT; CDR3 protein: CSAYRGSNQPQHF